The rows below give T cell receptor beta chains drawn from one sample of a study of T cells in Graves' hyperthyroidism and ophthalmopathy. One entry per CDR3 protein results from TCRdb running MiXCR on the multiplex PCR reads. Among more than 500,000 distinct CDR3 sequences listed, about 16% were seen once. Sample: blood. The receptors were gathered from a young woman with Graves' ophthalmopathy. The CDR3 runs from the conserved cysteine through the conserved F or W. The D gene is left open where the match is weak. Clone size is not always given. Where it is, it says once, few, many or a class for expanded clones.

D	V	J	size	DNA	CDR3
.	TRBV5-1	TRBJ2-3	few	TGCGCCAGCAGCAGCACACGGCCTGGCACAGATACGCAGTATTTT	CASSSTRPGTDTQYF
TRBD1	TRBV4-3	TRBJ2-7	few	TGCGCCAGCAGCCAAGAATGGTTCGAGGTAGGACAGGGGTTTTACGAGCAGTACTTC	CASSQEWFEVGQGFYEQYF
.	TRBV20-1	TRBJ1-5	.	TGCAGTGCTAGGGGAGCGGGGGGCGATCAGCCCCAGCATTTT	CSARGAGGDQPQHF
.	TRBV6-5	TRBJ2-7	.	TGTGCCAGCAGTTACTCGAAGGGGACCTACGAGCAGTACTTC	CASSYSKGTYEQYF
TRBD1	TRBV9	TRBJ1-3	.	TGTGCCAGCAGCGTTACGACAGGGGACATCTCTGGAAACACCATATATTTT	CASSVTTGDISGNTIYF
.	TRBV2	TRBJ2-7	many	TGTGCCAGCAGTGAAAGTAGAACCCTATCGGAGCAGTACTTC	CASSESRTLSEQYF
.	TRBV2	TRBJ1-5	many	TGTGCCAGCAGAGAGACTTGGTATCAGCCCCAGCATTTT	CASRETWYQPQHF
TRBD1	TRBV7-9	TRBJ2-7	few	TGTGCCAGCAGTACAGGGGGCCGAATCTACGAGCAGTACTTC	CASSTGGRIYEQYF
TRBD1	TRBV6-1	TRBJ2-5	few	TGTGCCAGCAGTGATTCGGACAGGGGACAAGAGACCCAGTACTTC	CASSDSDRGQETQYF
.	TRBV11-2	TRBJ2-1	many	TGTGCCAGCAGCTTAAGGGCAGGATTATACAATGAGCAGTTCTTC	CASSLRAGLYNEQFF
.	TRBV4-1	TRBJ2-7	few	TGCGCCAGCAGCCGAGGGAGCCAAGGCTCCTACGAGCAGTACTTC	CASSRGSQGSYEQYF
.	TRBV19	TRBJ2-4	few	TGTGCCAGTACCGGCGCGACAGAATCGTACTTC	CASTGATESYF
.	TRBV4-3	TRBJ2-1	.	TGCGCCAGCAGCCAAGACCGCGCTGGTGGGAAAGGGAATGAGCAGTTCTTC	CASSQDRAGGKGNEQFF
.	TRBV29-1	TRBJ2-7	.	TGCAGCGTTGGATCCGCGGGAACCTACGAGCAGTACTTC	CSVGSAGTYEQYF
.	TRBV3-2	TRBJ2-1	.	TGTGCCAGCAGCCGAGGGACTAGCGGGGGCTACAATGAGCAGTTCTTC	CASSRGTSGGYNEQFF
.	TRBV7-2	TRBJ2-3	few	TGTGCCAGCAGCTTAGCCGCGGATACCTATAGCACAGATACGCAGTATTTT	CASSLAADTYSTDTQYF
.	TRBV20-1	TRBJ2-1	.	TGCAGTGCCAAAGCTGGGACGACTCCCTACAATGAGCAGTTCTTC	CSAKAGTTPYNEQFF
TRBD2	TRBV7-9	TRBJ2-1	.	TGTGCCAGCAGCCTTTCCGAGCGGGAGGTCGGTGAGCAGTTCTTC	CASSLSEREVGEQFF
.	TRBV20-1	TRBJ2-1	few	TGCAGTGCTAGAGCCCCTAGGGCCTACAATGAGCAGTTCTTC	CSARAPRAYNEQFF
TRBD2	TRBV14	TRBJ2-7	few	TGTGCCAGCAGCCAGCGGGAGAGTAGTGGGCAGTACTTC	CASSQRESSGQYF
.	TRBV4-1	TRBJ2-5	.	TGCGCCAGCAGCCTAAAAGGGCAGGGAAAAGAGACCCAGTACTTC	CASSLKGQGKETQYF
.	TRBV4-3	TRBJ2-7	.	TGCGCCAGCAGCCAAGATGGGGACCGCCGGGACGAGCAGTACTTC	CASSQDGDRRDEQYF
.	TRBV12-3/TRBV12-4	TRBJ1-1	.	TGTGCCAGCAGTTTAATCTTTGGGTGGGAAGCTTTCTTT	CASSLIFGWEAFF
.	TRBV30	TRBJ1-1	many	TGTGCCTGGAGTGTACAGGGGAACACTGAAGCTTTCTTT	CAWSVQGNTEAFF
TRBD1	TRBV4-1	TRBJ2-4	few	TGCGCCAGCAGCCAAGGAGCGGCGACAGGGAATCGTAACATTCAGTACTTC	CASSQGAATGNRNIQYF
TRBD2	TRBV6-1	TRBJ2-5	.	TGTGCCAGCAGTTATCTAGCGGGGATCCAAGAGACCCAGTACTTC	CASSYLAGIQETQYF
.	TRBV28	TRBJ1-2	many	TGTGCCAGCAGTTTCCCGCTGACAGAAGGGTCCGGCTACACCTTC	CASSFPLTEGSGYTF
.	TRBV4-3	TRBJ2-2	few	TGCGCCAGCAGCCAAGATCCGTCAGAATTGAACACCGGGGAGCTGTTTTTT	CASSQDPSELNTGELFF
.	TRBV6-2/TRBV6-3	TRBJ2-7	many	TGTGCCAGCAGTTACTCGCTCTACGAGCAGTACTTC	CASSYSLYEQYF